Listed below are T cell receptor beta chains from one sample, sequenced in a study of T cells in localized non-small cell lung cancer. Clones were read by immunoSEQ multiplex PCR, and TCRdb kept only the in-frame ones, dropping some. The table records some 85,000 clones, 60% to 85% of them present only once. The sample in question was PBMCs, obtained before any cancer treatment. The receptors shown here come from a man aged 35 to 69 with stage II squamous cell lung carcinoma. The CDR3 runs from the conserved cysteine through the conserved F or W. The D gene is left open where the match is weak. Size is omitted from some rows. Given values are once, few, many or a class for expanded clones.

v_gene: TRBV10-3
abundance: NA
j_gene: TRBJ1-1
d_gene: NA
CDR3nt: TGTGCCATCAGTGATTCGGGGAGTTTGAACACTGAAGCTTTCTTT
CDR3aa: CAISDSGSLNTEAFF

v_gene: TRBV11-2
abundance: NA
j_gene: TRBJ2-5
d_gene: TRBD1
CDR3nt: TGTGCCAGCAGCTTAGCAGGGGGCCTCCAAGAGACCCAGTACTTC
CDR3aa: CASSLAGGLQETQYF

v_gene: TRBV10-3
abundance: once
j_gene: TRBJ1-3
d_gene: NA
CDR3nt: TGTGCCATCAGTGAGCAAGGAGGAAACACCATATATTTT
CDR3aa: CAISEQGGNTIYF

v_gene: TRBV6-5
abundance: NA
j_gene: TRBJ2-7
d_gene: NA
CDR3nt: TGTGCCAGCAGTTTTAGGTTGATGGAGCAGTACTTC
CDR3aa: CASSFRLMEQYF

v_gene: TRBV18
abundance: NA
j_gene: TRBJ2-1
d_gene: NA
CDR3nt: TGTGCCAGCTCACCACCAGGTACAGGGAGCTCCTACAATGAGCAGTTCTTC
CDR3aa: CASSPPGTGSSYNEQFF

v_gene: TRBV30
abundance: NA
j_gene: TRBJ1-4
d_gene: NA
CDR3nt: TGTGCCTCACACCGAGGAGGGGAAAAACTGTTTTTT
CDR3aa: CASHRGGEKLFF

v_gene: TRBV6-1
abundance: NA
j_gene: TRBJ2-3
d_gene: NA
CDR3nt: TGTGCCGAGAGGGGGGAGGGGACGAGAACGCAGTATTTT
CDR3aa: CAERGEGTRTQYF

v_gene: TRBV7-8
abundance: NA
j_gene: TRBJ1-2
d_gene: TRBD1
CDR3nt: TGTGCCAGCAGCCAACAGGGGCAAAGGGAAGGCTACACCTTC
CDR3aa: CASSQQGQREGYTF

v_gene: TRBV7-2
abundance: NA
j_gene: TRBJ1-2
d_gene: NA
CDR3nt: TGTGCCAGCAGCTCGGGAGGCACAGATCATGGCTATGGCTACACCTTC
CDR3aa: CASSSGGTDHGYGYTF

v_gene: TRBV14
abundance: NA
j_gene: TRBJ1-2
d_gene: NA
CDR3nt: TGTGCCAGCAGCCAAGGCTCACGCTATGGCTACACCTTC
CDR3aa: CASSQGSRYGYTF

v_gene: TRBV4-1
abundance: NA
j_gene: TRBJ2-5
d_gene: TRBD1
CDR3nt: TGCGCCAGCAGCCGGATCCCCGGGACAGCCGAGACCCAGTACTTC
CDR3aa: CASSRIPGTAETQYF

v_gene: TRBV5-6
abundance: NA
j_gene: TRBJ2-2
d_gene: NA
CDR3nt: TGTGCCAGCAGCTTTTTGGACCGTCTAGGGGAGCTGTTTTTT
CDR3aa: CASSFLDRLGELFF

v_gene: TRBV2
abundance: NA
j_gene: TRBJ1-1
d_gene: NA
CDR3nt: TGTGCCAGCAGAGCGGGTGCCACTGAAGCTTTCTTT
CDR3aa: CASRAGATEAFF

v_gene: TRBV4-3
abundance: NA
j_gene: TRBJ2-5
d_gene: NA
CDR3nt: TGCGCCAGCAGCCAAGTCTGGAAGGAGACCCAGTACTTC
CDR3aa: CASSQVWKETQYF

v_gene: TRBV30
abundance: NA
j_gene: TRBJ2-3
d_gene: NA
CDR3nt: TGTGCCTGGAGTGTAGTAGGGGTGAAAGATACGCAGTATTTT
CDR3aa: CAWSVVGVKDTQYF

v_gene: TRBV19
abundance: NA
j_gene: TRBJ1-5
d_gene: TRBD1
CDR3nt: TGTGCCAGTAGTATCGACAGGGCCATCAATCAGCCCCAGCATTTT
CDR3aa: CASSIDRAINQPQHF

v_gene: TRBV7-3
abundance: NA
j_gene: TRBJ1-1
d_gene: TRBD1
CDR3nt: TGTGCCAGCAGCGCCCTGGGAGGGGGCATCACTGAAGCTTTCTTT
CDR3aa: CASSALGGGITEAFF

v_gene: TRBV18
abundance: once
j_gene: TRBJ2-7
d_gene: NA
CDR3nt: TGTGCCAGCTCACCGCAATCTGCTGGCGTAGCCTACGAGCAGTACTTC
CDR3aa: CASSPQSAGVAYEQYF

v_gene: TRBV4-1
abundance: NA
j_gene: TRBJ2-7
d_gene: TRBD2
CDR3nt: TGCGCCAGCAGCCAGATAGCGGGAGCTGGCTACGAGCAGTACTTC
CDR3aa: CASSQIAGAGYEQYF

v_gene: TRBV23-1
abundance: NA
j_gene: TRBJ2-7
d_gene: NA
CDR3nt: TGCGCCAGCAGTCAATCTAGCGTGACCTACGAGCAGTACTTC
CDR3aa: CASSQSSVTYEQYF

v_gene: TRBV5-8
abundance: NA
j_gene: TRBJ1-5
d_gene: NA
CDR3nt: TGTGCCAGCAGCTTGGCCCACAATCAGCCCCAGCATTTT
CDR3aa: CASSLAHNQPQHF

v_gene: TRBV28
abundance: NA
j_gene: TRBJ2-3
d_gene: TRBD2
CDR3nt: TGTGCCAGCAGCCCTAGCGGGGGGTACGCCACAGATACGCAGTATTTT
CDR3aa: CASSPSGGYATDTQYF

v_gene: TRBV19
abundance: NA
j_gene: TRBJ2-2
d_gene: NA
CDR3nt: TGTGCCAGTAGTATAGTCGCATGGAACACCGGGGAGCTGTTTTTT
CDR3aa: CASSIVAWNTGELFF

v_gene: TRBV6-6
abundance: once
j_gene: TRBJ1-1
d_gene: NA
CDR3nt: TGTGCCAGCAGATCGACCGACAGCCGATTGGAAGCTTTCTTT
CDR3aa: CASRSTDSRLEAFF

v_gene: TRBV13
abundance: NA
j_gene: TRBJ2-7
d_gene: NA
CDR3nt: TGTGCCAGCAGCATTTATCGGAGCTCCGAGCAGTACTTC
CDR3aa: CASSIYRSSEQYF

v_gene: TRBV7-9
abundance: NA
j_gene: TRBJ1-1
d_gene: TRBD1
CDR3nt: TGTGCCAGCAGCCAGGGGGGAGGAATGAACACTGAAGCTTTCTTT
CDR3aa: CASSQGGGMNTEAFF

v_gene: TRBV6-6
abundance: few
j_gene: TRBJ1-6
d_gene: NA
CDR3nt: TGTGCCAGCAGTTACATCGGCCTAGGGATCGGTTCACCCCTCCACTTT
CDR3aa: CASSYIGLGIGSPLHF

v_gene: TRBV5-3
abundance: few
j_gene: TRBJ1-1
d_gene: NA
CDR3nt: TGTGCCAGAAGCTTGCCAGGGCCTCTGAACACTGAAGCTTTCTTT
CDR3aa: CARSLPGPLNTEAFF

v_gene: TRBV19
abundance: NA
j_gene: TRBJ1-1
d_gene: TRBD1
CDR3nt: TGTGCCAGTAGGACGACAGGGGGCGTCACTGAAGCTTTCTTT
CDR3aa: CASRTTGGVTEAFF

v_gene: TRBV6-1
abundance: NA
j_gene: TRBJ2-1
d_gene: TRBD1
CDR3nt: TGTGCCAGCAGTGGGACAGGGAGCTCCTACAATGAGCAGTTCTTC
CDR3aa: CASSGTGSSYNEQFF

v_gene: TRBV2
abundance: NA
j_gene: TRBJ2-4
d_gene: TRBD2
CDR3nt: TGTGCCAGCACCCGGGAGGGGAGAATAGCCAAAAACATTCAGTACTTC
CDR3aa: CASTREGRIAKNIQYF

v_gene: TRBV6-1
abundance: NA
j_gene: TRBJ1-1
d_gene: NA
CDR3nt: TGTGCCAGCAGACCGGGACCCATGAACACTGAAGCTTTCTTT
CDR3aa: CASRPGPMNTEAFF

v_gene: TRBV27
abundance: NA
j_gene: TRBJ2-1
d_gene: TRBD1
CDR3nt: TGTGCCAGCAGTTTAGGGGGACAGGGCAATGAGCAGTTCTTC
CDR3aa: CASSLGGQGNEQFF

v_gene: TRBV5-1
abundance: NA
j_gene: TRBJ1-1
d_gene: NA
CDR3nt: TGCGCCAGCAGCCCAAGGGTGTGGGACACTGAAGCTTTCTTT
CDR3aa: CASSPRVWDTEAFF